This TCR beta chain was profiled in a study of radiotherapy plus CTLA-4 blockade in lung cancer. Generated by immunoSEQ multiplex PCR, the TCRdb table keeps only in-frame clones and is missing some. The top ten clones hold 11% to 15% of a sample with about 90,000 clones, about three quarters of them seen once. The source of this sequence is a human donor with non-small cell lung cancer that progressed on radiotherapy plus ipilimumab. This sample comprised peripheral blood, obtained from a patient treated with radiotherapy plus ipilimumab.

CDR3: CASIPITGSRGGYTF. For the CDR3, the DNA is TGTGCCAGCATCCCGATCACAGGGTCGAGAGGTGGCTACACCTTC. The V call is TRBV28, the J call TRBJ1-2; maybe TRBD1 (6 bases). CDR1 and CDR2 from the germline V gene are MDHEN and SYDVKM. Trimming removed 7 bases from V and 7 bases from J, with 22 bases in between. The CDR3 spans 15 residues.